Presented here are 10 T cell receptor beta chains from one specimen sequenced in a study of blood T cell repertoires in COVID-19. The method was immunoSEQ multiplex PCR; TCRdb's version includes in-frame clones alone and lacks a portion of them. This sample has about 250,000 clones, with around 92% found just once. The sequencing input was PBMCs or T cells enriched from blood (not recorded which). The receptors derive from a woman in her twenties or thirties with acute COVID-19.

The rearrangement uses TRBV19 and TRBJ1-5; no firm D call. This CDR3 has 15 residues. Germline V gene lookup returns CDR1 LNHDA and CDR2 SQIVND (reference sequence). V lost 4 bases and J 0 bases, leaving 10 bases between the germline ends. The CDR3 DNA is TGTGCCAGTAGTACGAACGGGAATAGCAATCAGCCCCAGCATTTT. This translates into CASSTNGNSNQPQHF. Complete variable domain (other parts from reference TRBV19 and TRBJ1-5): DGGITQSPKYLFRKEGQNVTLSCEQNLNHDAMYWYRQDPGQGLRLIYYSQIVNDFQKGDIAEGYSVSREKKESFPLTVTSAQKNPTAFYLCASSTNGNSNQPQHFGDGTRLSIL.

There are a few counts of this clone. This sequence joins TRBV28 and TRBJ2-7; 7 positions agree with TRBD1. V lost 7 bases to trimming and J lost 6 bases; unmatched junction nucleotides: 15. CDR1 is MDHEN, CDR2 SYDVKM, per germline. The CDR3 covers 15 residues. This chain's CDR3 is CASTPSQDRPVEQYF. The CDR3 DNA is TGTGCCAGCACCCCGTCCCAGGACAGGCCTGTCGAGCAGTACTTC.

V gene TRBV7-6 combines with J gene TRBJ2-3; D may be TRBD2 (8 bases). The V and J ends lost 4 bases and 1 base respectively, with 15 bases between them. CDR1 and CDR2 from the germline V gene are SGHVS and FNYEAQ. The CDR3 totals 16 residues. The chain's CDR3 is CASSSREGAGTDTQYF. The DNA of the CDR3 is TGTGCCAGCAGCTCCCGGGAGGGGGCCGGCACAGATACGCAGTATTTT.

The genes are TRBV27 and TRBJ2-5, with 11 bases aligning to TRBD2. With V trimmed by 6 bases and J by 2 bases, 5 bases remained unmatched. The CDR3 loop spans 15 amino acids. CDR1 and CDR2 (germline): MNHEY, SMNVEV (reference sequence). CDR3 coding DNA: TGTGCCAGCAGGCTAGCGGGGGGATATCAAGAGACCCAGTACTTC. It specifies CASRLAGGYQETQYF.

This chain joins TRBV24-1 and TRBJ2-1; the match to TRBD1 covers 7 bases. V trimming: 0 bases; J trimming: 10 bases; junction bases outside the gene matches: 5. In germline, CDR1 is KGHDR, CDR2 SFDVKD. The CDR3 has 14 residues. CDR3 in DNA: TGTGCCACCAGTGATTTGGTGGGACAGAGGGAGCAGTTCTTC. It is translated as CATSDLVGQREQFF.

This clone was detected a few times. The V and J genes are TRBV13 and TRBJ1-6; 10 bases fit TRBD1. This CDR3 spans 16 amino acids. Trimming took 3 bases from V and 17 from J; bases not matched to a gene: 16. Looked up from germline, CDR1 is PRHDT and CDR2 is FYEKMQ (reference sequence). The CDR3 sequence: CASSFTSGQGPPGVHF. CDR3 nucleotide sequence: TGTGCCAGCAGCTTCACGTCGGGACAGGGGCCGCCCGGGGTCCACTTT.

V usage is TRBV4-3 and J usage is TRBJ1-1, with D maybe TRBD1 (6 bases). V shed 4 bases and J shed 8 bases, with 17 bases lying between them. Germline-derived CDR1 and CDR2 are LGHNA and YSLEER. This CDR3 contains 14 residues. The CDR3 is CASSLTLVGTEAFF. CDR3 nucleotide sequence: TGCGCCAGCAGCCTTACCCTTGTGGGGACAGAAGCTTTCTTT.

J is TRBJ2-1 and V is TRBV14; TRBD2 might be the D (6 bases). V gave up 4 bases and J gave up 1 base, with 17 bases separating them. CDR1 is SGHDN, CDR2 FVKESK, per germline. This CDR3 contains 17 residues. The CDR3 region is CASSLRFNGGSYNEQFF. The CDR3 DNA sequence: TGTGCCAGCAGCCTTAGATTTAACGGGGGTTCCTACAATGAGCAGTTCTTC.

The chain joins TRBV27 to TRBJ1-4, with D possibly TRBD1 on 6 matching bases. Germline-derived CDR1 and CDR2 are MNHEY and SMNVEV (reference sequence). Between the trimmed V and J ends, which lost 1 base and 7 bases, there was a span of 13 bases. The length of the CDR3 is 15 residues. CDR3 amino acids: CASSLFPGAGEKLFF. CDR3 sequence (DNA): TGTGCCAGCAGTTTATTCCCAGGGGCGGGTGAAAAACTGTTTTTT.

CDR3 coding DNA: TGTGCCAGCGGAGACGGATATCAGCCCCAGCATTTT. Translation: CASGDGYQPQHF. The J gene is TRBJ1-5, the V gene TRBV3-1 (or the pseudogene TRBV3-2); no clear D. The CDR3 has 12 amino acids. Germline V lookup: CDR1 LGHDT, CDR2 YNNKEL (reference sequence). The ends were cut back, 8 bases at V and 5 bases at J, with 10 bases in the middle.